This passage covers 32 T cell receptor beta chains from one sample sequenced in a study of blood T cell repertoires in COVID-19. Clones were sequenced by immunoSEQ multiplex PCR, and TCRdb holds only the in-frame ones, with some missing. Of 240,000 or so clones listed, 70% to 85% were seen once; the top ten hold over 1.5%. Sequences were obtained from peripheral blood. Source of these receptors: a woman of 80 years or more with acute or convalescent COVID-19.

V is TRBV27 and J is TRBJ2-7; tentatively, D is TRBD1 (5 bases). The CDR3 covers 13 residues. The ends were cut back, 6 bases at V and 2 bases at J, with 11 bases in the middle. Germline CDR1 and CDR2: MNHEY and SMNVEV (reference sequence). The CDR3 bases are TGTGCCAGCAGGACGACAGTCCCCTACGAGCAGTACTTC. Translated, it gives CASRTTVPYEQYF.

Concerning this clone: One junction end does not reproduce the germline sequence, and a read error may be involved. V usage is TRBV7-7 and J usage is TRBJ2-2; 9 nucleotides align to TRBD1. Germline CDR1 is SSHAT and CDR2 is FNYEAQ (reference sequence). CDR3 length equals 15 residues. DNA for the CDR3: TGTGCTAGCAGCCGGGGACAGGGCGGCACCGGGGAGCTGTTTTTT. Translated: CASSRGQGGTGELFF.

The chain carries TRBV5-5 and TRBJ1-5, with D possibly TRBD1 on 5 matching bases. Germline V gene sequence: CDR1 SGHKS, CDR2 YYEKEE (reference sequence). CDR3 size: 15 residues. V was trimmed by 4 bases and J by 4 bases, leaving 15 bases between them. CDR3 residues: CASSLGQTGNQPQHF. CDR3 DNA sequence: TGTGCCAGCAGCCTTGGACAAACCGGTAATCAGCCCCAGCATTTT.

This clone appeared a single time. The V and J genes are TRBV6-5 and TRBJ1-6; D is ambiguous. V shed 2 bases and J shed 7 bases, with 15 bases lying between them. CDR3 size: 16 residues. Germline-derived CDR1 and CDR2 are MNHEY and SVGAGI. CDR3 coding DNA: TGTGCCAGCAGTTACGGGGAGGGAGGAGGAAATTCACCCCTCCACTTT. It translates to CASSYGEGGGNSPLHF.

This rearrangement joins TRBV6-2 or TRBV6-3 to TRBJ2-1; TRBD1 agrees at 7 bases. From germline, CDR1 is MNHEY and CDR2 SVGEGT. V gave up 6 bases and J gave up 8 bases; unmatched junction bases: 7. This CDR3 comprises 13 residues. The DNA of the CDR3 is TGTGCCAGCAGCCCAGACAGGGTCTATGAGCAGTTCTTC. Protein sequence: CASSPDRVYEQFF.

This clone was recorded only once. CDR3 protein: CASSVGVFAEAFF. The DNA for the CDR3 is TGTGCCAGCAGCGTAGGAGTTTTCGCTGAAGCTTTCTTT. V gene TRBV9 combines with J gene TRBJ1-1; no reliable D call. With 0 bases removed from V and 6 bases from J, the gap between germline ends came to 9 bases. This CDR3 has 13 amino acids. CDR1 is SGDLS, CDR2 YYNGEE, per germline.

The genes are TRBV2 and TRBJ2-5, with no clear D. Germline CDR1 SNHLY, CDR2 FYNNEI. The V end was cut by 7 bases, the J end by 9 bases, with 12 bases between. CDR3 length: 11 residues. The CDR3 DNA reads TGTGCCAGCACCCTCGAGGAAGCCCAGTACTTC. Translated: CASTLEEAQYF.

The chain links TRBV5-8 to TRBJ1-5, with 9 bases aligning to TRBD1. The germline gives CDR1 SGHTS, CDR2 YDEGEE. With V trimmed by 3 bases and J by 8 bases, 9 bases remained unmatched. CDR3 length equals 15 residues. The CDR3 DNA reads TGTGCCAGCAGCTGGGGACAGGGCAGGATCAAGCCCCAGCATTTT. Translation: CASSWGQGRIKPQHF.

This sequence joins TRBV29-1 and TRBJ1-2, with 8 nucleotides matching TRBD1. Germline CDR1 reads SQVTM; CDR2 reads ANQGSEA. The trim removed 3 bases at V and 0 bases at J, leaving 3 bases unmatched. CDR3 length: 14 residues. For the CDR3, the DNA is TGCAGCGTTGAGGGACAGGATACTAACTATGGCTACACCTTC. It translates to CSVEGQDTNYGYTF.

V is TRBV7-2 and J is TRBJ1-1; TRBD1 matches at 7 bases. The CDR3 covers 14 residues. In germline, CDR1 is SGHTA, CDR2 FQGNSA. The V segment lost 5 bases and the J segment 6 bases; nucleotides outside the gene matches: 9. CDR3 amino acids: CASSLRQGVAEAFF. DNA of the CDR3: TGTGCCAGCAGCCTTCGACAGGGCGTGGCTGAAGCTTTCTTT.

This clone was recorded a few times. The rearrangement uses TRBV2 and TRBJ2-2; D may be TRBD2 (5 bases). The CDR3 has 15 amino acids. The V end lost 4 bases, the J end lost 4 bases, and 13 bases lay between the germline ends. The germline V gene encodes CDR1 SNHLY and CDR2 FYNNEI. CDR3 nucleotide sequence: TGTGCCAGCAGTGTGTCCCTAGCCAGCACCGGGGAGCTGTTTTTT. Translated: CASSVSLASTGELFF.

The gene calls are TRBV12-3 or TRBV12-4 and TRBJ1-3; weak D call: TRBD1 (5 bases). V dropped 10 bases and J dropped 4 bases, with 14 bases sitting between them. The CDR3 extends over 13 amino acids. This chain's CDR3 is CATGGGIGNTIYF. For the CDR3, the DNA is TGTGCCACCGGGGGGGGAATCGGAAACACCATATATTTT.

This clone was counted between two and nine times. V gene TRBV2 combines with J gene TRBJ1-3, with D possibly TRBD1 on 5 matching bases. CDR3 size: 14 residues. Germline lookup yields CDR1 SNHLY and CDR2 FYNNEI. Trimming stripped 6 bases from V and 0 bases from J, with 9 bases between. CDR3: CASRDDSSGNTIYF. Written as DNA, the CDR3 is TGTGCCAGCAGGGACGACAGCTCTGGAAACACCATATATTTT.

This chain joins TRBV6-5 and TRBJ1-5; 7 positions match TRBD1. The CDR3 has 14 amino acids. Germline V gives CDR1 MNHEY, CDR2 SVGAGI. Trimming cost V 6 bases and J 1 base; bases outside gene matches: 3. CDR3 residues: CASSQQGSNQPQHF. The CDR3 DNA follows: TGTGCCAGCAGCCAACAGGGGAGCAATCAGCCCCAGCATTTT.

The rearrangement uses TRBV7-6 and TRBJ2-3, with D possibly TRBD2 on 5 matching bases. Germline CDR1 is SGHVS and CDR2 is FNYEAQ. The CDR3 consists of 15 residues. V gave up 3 bases and J gave up 2 bases, with 12 bases separating them. As DNA, the CDR3 is TGTGCCAGCAGCTTGCGAGCGGCTTTCACAGATACGCAGTATTTT. This encodes CASSLRAAFTDTQYF.

This rearrangement joins TRBV11-2 to TRBJ2-7, with 7 bases aligning to TRBD1. This CDR3 region has 15 residues. Trimming removed 2 bases from V and 3 bases from J; junction bases left unmatched: 7. CDR1 and CDR2 (germline): SGHAT, FQNNGV. As DNA, the CDR3 is TGTGCCAGCAGCTTATGGTTAGGGGGCGACTACGAGCAGTACTTC. This gives the protein CASSLWLGGDYEQYF.

Only a few counts were recorded for this clone. The chain carries TRBV6-2 or TRBV6-3 and TRBJ2-7; TRBD2 matches at 8 bases. The germline gives CDR1 MNHEY, CDR2 SVGEGT. Trimming cost V 0 bases and J 3 bases; bases outside gene matches: 4. This CDR3 region has 15 residues. The CDR3 is CASSYSAGGGYEQYF. CDR3 sequence (DNA): TGTGCCAGCAGTTACTCCGCGGGAGGAGGCTACGAGCAGTACTTC.

This chain uses TRBV7-8 with TRBJ1-3, with D unresolved. The CDR3 consists of 13 residues. Germline V CDR1 and CDR2: SGHVS, FQNEAQ. The V gene lost 5 bases and the J gene lost 0 bases, with 5 bases spanning the gap. The CDR3 protein is CASSLGSGNTIYF. The CDR3 DNA is TGTGCCAGCAGCCTCGGCTCTGGAAACACCATATATTTT. The full variable domain, with the rest looked up from reference TRBV7-8 and TRBJ1-3, is GAGVSQSPRYKVAKRGQDVALRCDPISGHVSLFWYQQALGQGPEFLTYFQNEAQLDKSGLPSDRFFAERPEGSVSTLKIQRTQQEDSAVYLCASSLGSGNTIYFGEGSWLTVV.

The chain's CDR3 is CASSSSGETQYF. The CDR3 DNA follows: TGTGCCAGCAGCTCCTCGGGGGAGACCCAGTACTTC. This chain connects TRBV11-1 to TRBJ2-5; the D gene is possibly TRBD2 (5 bases). The CDR3 consists of 12 residues. The germline CDR1 and CDR2 sequences are SGHAT and FQDESV (reference sequence). V dropped 4 bases and J dropped 5 bases, with 8 bases sitting between them.

This clone appeared a single time. V is TRBV27 and J is TRBJ2-4; 8 positions match TRBD2. CDR3 length equals 15 residues. CDR1 and CDR2 (germline): MNHEY, SMNVEV (reference sequence). With V trimmed by 7 bases and J by 0 bases, 5 bases remained unmatched. This CDR3 is CASKPGGLAKNIQYF. Here the CDR3 DNA reads TGTGCCAGCAAACCGGGAGGGCTAGCCAAAAACATTCAGTACTTC.

The chain combines TRBV5-1 with TRBJ2-3; 8 bases fit TRBD2. The CDR3 is 15 amino acids. V trimming: 2 bases; J trimming: 4 bases; junction bases outside the gene matches: 6. CDR1 and CDR2 from the germline V gene are SGHRS and YFSETQ. The DNA of the CDR3 is TGCGCCAGCAGCTTCACGGGGGGGCAGGCAGATACGCAGTATTTT. Translating it yields CASSFTGGQADTQYF.

The chain carries TRBV6-2 or TRBV6-3 and TRBJ1-1; a possible D gene is TRBD1 (5 bases). V lost 5 bases to trimming and J lost 3 bases, with 19 bases between them. The CDR3 is 16 residues long. Germline CDR1 MNHEY, CDR2 SVGEGT. CDR3 coding DNA: TGTGCCAGCAGTCGCACCCCAGGGATGGGGTACACTGAAGCTTTCTTT. Amino acids: CASSRTPGMGYTEAFF.

The chain is built from TRBV29-1 and TRBJ2-7, with 8 positions matching TRBD1. V trimming: 4 bases; J trimming: 1 base; junction bases outside the gene matches: 3. CDR1 and CDR2 from the germline V gene are SQVTM and ANQGSEA. The CDR3 is made up of 13 amino acids. In nucleotides, the CDR3 is TGCAGCGTTGCGTGGGACAGGTCCTACGAGCAGTACTTC. Its translation is CSVAWDRSYEQYF.

The V gene is TRBV3-1 (or the pseudogene TRBV3-2), the J gene TRBJ2-1; 8 bases are shared with TRBD2. The CDR3 totals 15 residues. Trimming removed 1 base from V and 3 bases from J; junction bases left unmatched: 2. Germline-derived CDR1 and CDR2 are LGHDT and YNNKEL (reference sequence). CDR3 nucleotides: TGTGCCAGCAGCCAAGTGAGCGGGGGCTACAATGAGCAGTTCTTC. Its protein is CASSQVSGGYNEQFF.

This clone was detected once. V and J are TRBV11-2 and TRBJ2-3; D is possibly TRBD2 (6 bases). The germline gives CDR1 SGHAT, CDR2 FQNNGV. V was trimmed by 3 bases and J by 2 bases, leaving 12 bases between them. This CDR3 comprises 15 residues. The CDR3 is CASSFLAASTDTQYF. In DNA, the CDR3 is TGTGCCAGCAGCTTCTTAGCGGCCTCCACAGATACGCAGTATTTT. Drawing the rest from reference TRBV11-2 and TRBJ2-3, the complete variable domain is EAGVAQSPRYKIIEKRQSVAFWCNPISGHATLYWYQQILGQGPKLLIQFQNNGVVDDSQLPKDRFSAERLKGVDSTLKIQPAKLEDSAVYLCASSFLAASTDTQYFGPGTRLTVL.

This CDR3 reads CASRRTMADSPLHF. The CDR3 nucleotides are TGCGCCAGCAGACGAACCATGGCGGATTCACCCCTCCACTTT. The chain links TRBV4-3 to TRBJ1-6; D gene unclear. V shed 6 bases and J shed 8 bases, with 14 bases lying between them. From germline, CDR1 is LGHNA and CDR2 YSLEER. The CDR3 runs 14 residues.

In this sample, this clone turned up a few times. The chain couples TRBV19 to TRBJ2-1, with 12 bases lining up with TRBD2. J gave up 6 bases and V 5 bases, and 8 bases lay outside the gene matches. This CDR3 has 16 amino acids. Germline V lookup: CDR1 LNHDA, CDR2 SQIVND (reference sequence). As DNA, the CDR3 is TGTGCCAGTAGTGTACAACTAGCGGGAGGAAGCAATGAGCAGTTCTTC. This sequence encodes CASSVQLAGGSNEQFF. The variable domain in full, with the rest retrieved from reference TRBV19 and TRBJ2-1, is DGGITQSPKYLFRKEGQNVTLSCEQNLNHDAMYWYRQDPGQGLRLIYYSQIVNDFQKGDIAEGYSVSREKKESFPLTVTSAQKNPTAFYLCASSVQLAGGSNEQFFGPGTRLTVL.

The rearrangement joins TRBV6-6 to TRBJ1-1, with a possible D match to TRBD1 (5 bases). Deletions cut 2 bases from V and 4 bases from J, with 11 bases between. Germline CDR1 and CDR2: MNHNY and SVGAGI (reference sequence). The CDR3 extends over 14 amino acids. CDR3 residues: CASSYLRGVTEAFF. The CDR3 DNA is TGTGCCAGCAGTTACCTTCGGGGGGTCACTGAAGCTTTCTTT.

As regards this clone: At one boundary the junction diverges from the germline segment, which might be a read error. V and J are TRBV19 and TRBJ2-7; 14 bases are shared with TRBD2. CDR3 length equals 19 residues. Germline V gene data show CDR1 as LNHDA and CDR2 as SQIVND (reference sequence). CDR3 DNA sequence: TGTACCAGTAGCCTCCACTCCACAGGGACTAGCGGGAGTGTTAGCGAGCAGTACTTC. Its translation is CTSSLHSTGTSGSVSEQYF. The full variable domain, rest sourced from reference TRBV19 and TRBJ2-7, is DGGITQSPKYLFRKEGQNVTLSCEQNLNHDAMYWYRQDPGQGLRLIYYSQIVNDFQKGDIAEGYSVSREKKESFPLTVTSAQKNPTAFYLCTSSLHSTGTSGSVSEQYFGPGTRLTVT.

The chain combines TRBV27 with TRBJ1-2, with D perhaps TRBD1 (6 bases). The CDR3 consists of 14 residues. Looked up from germline, CDR1 is MNHEY and CDR2 is SMNVEV (reference sequence). Between the trimmed V and J ends, which lost 3 bases and 4 bases, there was a span of 12 bases. The CDR3 nucleotides read TGTGCCAGCAGTTTCCAGGGGCCTAGCTATGGCTACACCTTC. Encoded protein: CASSFQGPSYGYTF.

Only one count was recorded for this clone. The V and J genes are TRBV10-3 and TRBJ2-7, with 11 positions matching TRBD1. CDR3 size: 15 residues. Germline loops: CDR1 ENHRY, CDR2 SYGVKD. With 6 bases clipped from V and 4 bases from J, the junction kept 8 bases outside the gene matches. CDR3 DNA: TGTGCCATCAGCTACCGGGACAGGGGGGAATACGAGCAGTACTTC. Translating gives CAISYRDRGEYEQYF.

This CDR3 reads CAWSAFSIGRAVNEQFF. As DNA, the CDR3 is TGTGCCTGGAGTGCGTTTTCTATCGGGAGGGCCGTGAATGAGCAGTTCTTC. The gene calls are TRBV30 and TRBJ2-1; the match to TRBD2 covers 8 bases. CDR1 is GTSNPN, CDR2 SVGIG, per germline (reference sequence). The CDR3 totals 17 residues. V lost 1 base to trimming and J lost 7 bases; unmatched junction nucleotides: 15.